This T cell receptor beta chain was recorded in a study of shared clonotypes between healthy human individuals. Findings of the study overall: Generation probability values for non-shared clonotypes were lower than those for clonotypes shared by all four donors.

Germline V gives CDR1 MNHNS, CDR2 SASEGT. The ends were cut back, 0 bases at V and 0 bases at J, with 6 bases in the middle. The CDR3 is 15 residues long. Sequencing used immunoSEQ multiplex PCR; TCRdb keeps in-frame clones, though not all of them. The sample consists of roughly 2.5 million clones, around nine tenths of them appearing once. Of note for this clone: The antigen is not known.

The genes are TRBV6-1 and TRBJ1-3; no firm D call. This sequence originates from a man aged 18 to 29 in good health. The sequenced sample was naive CD4+ T cells sorted from blood. Subset in this sample: CD45RA+ positively selected. CDR3 in amino acids: CASSEAANSGNTIYF. The DNA of the CDR3 is TGTGCCAGCAGTGAAGCCGCTAACTCTGGAAACACCATATATTTT.